The clone carrying this T cell receptor beta chain was seen many times. MiXCR, applied by TCRdb to the RT-PCR reads, yields one record per CDR3 protein. The data contain about 680,000 distinct CDR3 sequences, about 14% of them singletons. This CDR3 is built from 15 residues. The germline V gene has CDR1 SGHDN and CDR2 FVKESK. V shed 1 base and J 7 bases; nucleotides not matched to a gene: 9. The specimen sequenced was memory CD4+ T cells from blood. The origin of this receptor is a female donor in good health, serving as a healthy control. The chain recombines TRBV14 with TRBJ1-2, with TRBD1 matching over 7 bases. This CDR3 is CASSQARVAGGGYTF. CDR3 DNA sequence: TGTGCCAGCAGCCAAGCCCGTGTCGCAGGGGGTGGCTACACCTTC. Full variable domain (remainder filled in from reference TRBV14 and TRBJ1-2): EAGVTQFPSHSVIEKGQTVTLRCDPISGHDNLYWYRRVMGKEIKFLLHFVKESKQDESGMPNNRFLAERTGGTYSTLKVQPAELEDSGVYFCASSQARVAGGGYTFGSGTRLTVV.